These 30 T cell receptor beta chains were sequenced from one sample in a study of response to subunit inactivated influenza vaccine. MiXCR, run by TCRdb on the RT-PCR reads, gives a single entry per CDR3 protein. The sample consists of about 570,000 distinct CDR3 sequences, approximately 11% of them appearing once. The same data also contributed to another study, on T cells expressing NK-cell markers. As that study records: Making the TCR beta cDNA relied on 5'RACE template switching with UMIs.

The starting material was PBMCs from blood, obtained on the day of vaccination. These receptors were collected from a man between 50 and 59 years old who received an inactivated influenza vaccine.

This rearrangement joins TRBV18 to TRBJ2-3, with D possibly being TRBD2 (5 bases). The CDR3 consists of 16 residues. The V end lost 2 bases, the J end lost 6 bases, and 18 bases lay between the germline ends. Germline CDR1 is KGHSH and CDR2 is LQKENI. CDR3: CASSPIGLAGGDTQYF. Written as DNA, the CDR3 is TGTGCCAGCTCACCAATCGGTCTCGCGGGCGGGGATACGCAGTATTTT.

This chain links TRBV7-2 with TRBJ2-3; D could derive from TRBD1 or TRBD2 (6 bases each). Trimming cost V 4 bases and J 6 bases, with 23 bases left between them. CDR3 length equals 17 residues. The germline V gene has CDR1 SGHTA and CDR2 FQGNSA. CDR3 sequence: CASSSPGGKTQQDTQYF. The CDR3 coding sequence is TGTGCCAGCAGCTCCCCCGGGGGCAAAACGCAGCAGGATACGCAGTATTTT.

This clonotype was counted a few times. The CDR3 DNA sequence: TGTGCCAGCAGCCAAGATCCAGGGATCACAACTAATGAAAAACTGTTTTTT. Amino acid sequence: CASSQDPGITTNEKLFF. The genes are TRBV4-2 and TRBJ1-4; TRBD1 is a possible D gene (5 bases). The CDR3 has 17 residues. Per germline, CDR1 LGHNA and CDR2 YNFKEQ. Trimming removed 0 bases at V and 0 bases at J, with 11 bases between.

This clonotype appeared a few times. CDR3 loop: CASSPTDTSRAVYF. The CDR3 nucleotides read TGTGCCAGCAGCCCCACGGACACAAGCCGCGCGGTATATTTT. This chain joins TRBV7-9 and TRBJ1-3; possibly TRBD1 for D (5 bases). Looked up from germline, CDR1 is SEHNR and CDR2 is FQNEAQ (reference sequence). This CDR3 spans 14 amino acids. Deletions cut 5 bases from V and 14 bases from J, with 22 bases between.

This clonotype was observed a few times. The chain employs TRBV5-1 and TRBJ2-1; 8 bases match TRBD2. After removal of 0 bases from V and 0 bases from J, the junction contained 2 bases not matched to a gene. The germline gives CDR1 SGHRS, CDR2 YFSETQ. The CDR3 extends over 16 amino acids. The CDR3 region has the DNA TGCGCCAGCAGCTTGGTTGGGACTAGCTCCTACAATGAGCAGTTCTTC. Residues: CASSLVGTSSYNEQFF.

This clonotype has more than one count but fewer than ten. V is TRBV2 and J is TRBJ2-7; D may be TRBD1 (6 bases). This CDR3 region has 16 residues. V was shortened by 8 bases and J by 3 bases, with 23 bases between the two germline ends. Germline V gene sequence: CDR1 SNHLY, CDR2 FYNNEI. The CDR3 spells CASQPLLGAMNYEQYF. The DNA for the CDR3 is TGTGCCAGCCAACCCCTCTTGGGGGCGATGAACTACGAGCAGTACTTC.

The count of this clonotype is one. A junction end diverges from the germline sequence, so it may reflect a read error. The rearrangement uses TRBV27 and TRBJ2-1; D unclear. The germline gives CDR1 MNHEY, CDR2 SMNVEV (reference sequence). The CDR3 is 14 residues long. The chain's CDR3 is CASSLMSSYDEQFF. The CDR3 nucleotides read TGTGCCAGCAGTTTAATGAGCTCCTACGATGAGCAGTTCTTC.

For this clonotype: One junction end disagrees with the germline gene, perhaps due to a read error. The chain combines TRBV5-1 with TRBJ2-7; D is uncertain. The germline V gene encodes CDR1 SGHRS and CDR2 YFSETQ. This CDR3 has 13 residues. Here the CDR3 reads CANSLGAGLEQYF. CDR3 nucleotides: TGCGCCAACAGCTTGGGCGCCGGGTTGGAGCAGTACTTC.

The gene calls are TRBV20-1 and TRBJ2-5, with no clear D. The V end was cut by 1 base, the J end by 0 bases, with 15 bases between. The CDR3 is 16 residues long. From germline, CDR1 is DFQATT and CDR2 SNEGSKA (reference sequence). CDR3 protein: CSARGQAKLDQETQYF. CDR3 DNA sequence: TGCAGTGCTAGAGGTCAGGCCAAGCTAGACCAAGAGACCCAGTACTTC.

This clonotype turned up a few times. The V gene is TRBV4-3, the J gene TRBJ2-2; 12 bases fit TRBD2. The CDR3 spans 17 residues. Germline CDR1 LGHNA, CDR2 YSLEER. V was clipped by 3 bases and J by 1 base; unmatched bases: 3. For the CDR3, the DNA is TGCGCCAGCAGCCAGCTGACTAGCGGGAGGAACACCGGGGAGCTGTTTTTT. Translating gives CASSQLTSGRNTGELFF.

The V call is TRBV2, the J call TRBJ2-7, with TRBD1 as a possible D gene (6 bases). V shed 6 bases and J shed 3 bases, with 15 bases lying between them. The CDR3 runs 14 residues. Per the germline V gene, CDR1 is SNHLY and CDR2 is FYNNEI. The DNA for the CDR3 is TGTGCCAGCAGCCCTATAACAGGGTTCTACGAGCAGTACTTC. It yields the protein CASSPITGFYEQYF.

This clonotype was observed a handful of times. CDR3: CASSPGQGKTGELFF. The CDR3 DNA is TGCGCCAGCAGCCCGGGACAGGGGAAAACCGGGGAGCTGTTTTTT. The chain carries TRBV4-3 and TRBJ2-2, with 10 bases lining up with TRBD1. The length of the CDR3 is 15 residues. V gave up 4 bases and J gave up 5 bases; unmatched junction bases: 4. Germline assignment: CDR1 LGHNA and CDR2 YSLEER.

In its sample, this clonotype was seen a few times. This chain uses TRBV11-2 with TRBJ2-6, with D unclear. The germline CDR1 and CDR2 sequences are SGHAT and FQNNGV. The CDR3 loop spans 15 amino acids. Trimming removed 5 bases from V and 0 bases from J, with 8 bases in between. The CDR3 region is CASSLLSSGANVLTF. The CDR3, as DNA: TGTGCCAGCAGCCTCCTAAGCTCTGGGGCCAACGTCCTGACTTTC.

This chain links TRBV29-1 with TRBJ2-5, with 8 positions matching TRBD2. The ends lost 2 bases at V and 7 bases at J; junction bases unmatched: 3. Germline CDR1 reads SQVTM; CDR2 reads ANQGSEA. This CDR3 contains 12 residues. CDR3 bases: TGCAGCGTTGAATCGGGGGGGATGACCCAGTACTTC. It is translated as CSVESGGMTQYF.

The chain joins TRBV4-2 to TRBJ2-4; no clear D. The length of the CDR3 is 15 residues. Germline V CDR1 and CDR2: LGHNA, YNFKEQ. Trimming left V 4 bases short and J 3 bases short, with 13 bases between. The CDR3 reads CASSPRSADKNIQYF. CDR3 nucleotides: TGTGCCAGCAGCCCCCGGTCCGCGGACAAAAACATTCAGTACTTC.

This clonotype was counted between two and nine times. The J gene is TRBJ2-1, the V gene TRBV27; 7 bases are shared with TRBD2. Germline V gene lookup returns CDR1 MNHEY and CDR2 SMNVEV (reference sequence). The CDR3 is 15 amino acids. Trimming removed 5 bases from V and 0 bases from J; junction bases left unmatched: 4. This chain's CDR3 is CASSTWGGSYNEQFF. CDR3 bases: TGTGCCAGCAGTACCTGGGGGGGCTCCTACAATGAGCAGTTCTTC.

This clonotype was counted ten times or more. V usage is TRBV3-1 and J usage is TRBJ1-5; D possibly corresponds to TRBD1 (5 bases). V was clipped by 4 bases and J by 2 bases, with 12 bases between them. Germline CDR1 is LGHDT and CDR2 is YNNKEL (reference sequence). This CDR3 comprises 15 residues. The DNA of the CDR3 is TGTGCCAGCAGCCCGGGACGGATGGGCAATCAGCCCCAGCATTTT. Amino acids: CASSPGRMGNQPQHF.

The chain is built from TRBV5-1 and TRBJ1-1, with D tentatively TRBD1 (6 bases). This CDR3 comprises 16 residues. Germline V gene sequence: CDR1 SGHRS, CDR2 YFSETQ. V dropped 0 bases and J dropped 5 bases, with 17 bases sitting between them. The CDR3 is CASSLGGHTSSTEAFF. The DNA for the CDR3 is TGCGCCAGCAGCTTGGGGGGACATACTTCTTCGACTGAAGCTTTCTTT.

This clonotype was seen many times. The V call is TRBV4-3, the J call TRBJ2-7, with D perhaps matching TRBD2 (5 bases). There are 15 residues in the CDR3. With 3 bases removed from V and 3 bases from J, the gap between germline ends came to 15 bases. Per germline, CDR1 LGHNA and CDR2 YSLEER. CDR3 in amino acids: CASSHTGSGNYEQYF. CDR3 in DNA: TGCGCCAGCAGCCATACGGGATCCGGGAACTACGAGCAGTACTTC.

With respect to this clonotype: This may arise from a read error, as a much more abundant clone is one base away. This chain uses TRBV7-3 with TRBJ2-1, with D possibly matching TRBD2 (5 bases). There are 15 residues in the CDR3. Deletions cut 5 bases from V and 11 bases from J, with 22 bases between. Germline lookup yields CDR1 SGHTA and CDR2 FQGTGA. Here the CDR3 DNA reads TGTGCCAGCAGCCCTGGACTTCCCTCGGGTAATAAGCAGTTCTTC. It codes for CASSPGLPSGNKQFF.

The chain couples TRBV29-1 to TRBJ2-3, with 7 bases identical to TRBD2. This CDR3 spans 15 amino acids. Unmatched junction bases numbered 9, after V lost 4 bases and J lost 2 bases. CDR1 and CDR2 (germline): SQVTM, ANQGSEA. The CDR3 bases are TGCAGCGTTGTCGGGTCTAGCGGTTCCACAGATACGCAGTATTTT. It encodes CSVVGSSGSTDTQYF.

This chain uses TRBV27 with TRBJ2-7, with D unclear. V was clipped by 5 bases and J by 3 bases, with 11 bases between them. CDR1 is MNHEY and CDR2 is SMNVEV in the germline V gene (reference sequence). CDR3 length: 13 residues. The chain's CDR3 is CASSQVRDYEQYF. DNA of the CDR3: TGTGCCAGCAGTCAGGTTAGGGACTACGAGCAGTACTTC.

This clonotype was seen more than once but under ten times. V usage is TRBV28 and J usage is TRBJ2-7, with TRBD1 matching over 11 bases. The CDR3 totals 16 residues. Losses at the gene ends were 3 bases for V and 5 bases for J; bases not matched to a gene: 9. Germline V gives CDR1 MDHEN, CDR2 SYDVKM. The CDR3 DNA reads TGTGCCAGCAGTTTTCTGCGGACAGGGGGCTCTCACGAGCAGTACTTC. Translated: CASSFLRTGGSHEQYF.

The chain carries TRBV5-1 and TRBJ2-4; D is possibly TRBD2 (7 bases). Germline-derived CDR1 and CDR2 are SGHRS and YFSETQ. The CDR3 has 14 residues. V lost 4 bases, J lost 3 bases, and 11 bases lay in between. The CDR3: CASSPGEGKNIQYF. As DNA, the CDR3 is TGCGCCAGCAGCCCAGGGGAGGGCAAAAACATTCAGTACTTC.

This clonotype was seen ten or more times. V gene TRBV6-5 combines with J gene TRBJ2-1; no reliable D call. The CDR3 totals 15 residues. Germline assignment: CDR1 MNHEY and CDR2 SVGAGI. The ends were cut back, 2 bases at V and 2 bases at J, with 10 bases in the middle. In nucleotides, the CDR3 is TGTGCCAGCAGTTACAGTCTGCCGGCCTACAATGAGCAGTTCTTC. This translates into CASSYSLPAYNEQFF.

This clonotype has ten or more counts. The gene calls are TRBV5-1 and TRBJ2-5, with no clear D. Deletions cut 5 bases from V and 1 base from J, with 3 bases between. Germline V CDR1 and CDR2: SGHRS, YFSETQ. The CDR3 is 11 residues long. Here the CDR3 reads CASRGQETQYF. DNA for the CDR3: TGCGCCAGCAGAGGCCAAGAGACCCAGTACTTC.

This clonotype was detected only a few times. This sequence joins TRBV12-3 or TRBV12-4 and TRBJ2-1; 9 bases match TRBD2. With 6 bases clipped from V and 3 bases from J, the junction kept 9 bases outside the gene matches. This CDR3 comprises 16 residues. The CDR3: CASRPSGRYNYNEQFF. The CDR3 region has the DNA TGTGCCAGCAGGCCAAGCGGGAGGTACAACTACAATGAGCAGTTCTTC.

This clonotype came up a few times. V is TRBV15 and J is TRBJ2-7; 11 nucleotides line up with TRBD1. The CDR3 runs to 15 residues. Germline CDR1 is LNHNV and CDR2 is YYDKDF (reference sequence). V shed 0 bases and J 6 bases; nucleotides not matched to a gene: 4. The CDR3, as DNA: TGTGCCACCAGCAGAGACCCAGGGACAGGGGGCGAGCAGTACTTC. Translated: CATSRDPGTGGEQYF.

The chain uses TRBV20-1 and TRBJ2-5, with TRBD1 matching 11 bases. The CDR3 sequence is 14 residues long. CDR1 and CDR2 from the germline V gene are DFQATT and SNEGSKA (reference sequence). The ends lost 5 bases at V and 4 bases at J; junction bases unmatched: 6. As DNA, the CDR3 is TGCAGTGCTCCCGGACAGGGGGCATCAGAGACCCAGTACTTC. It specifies CSAPGQGASETQYF.

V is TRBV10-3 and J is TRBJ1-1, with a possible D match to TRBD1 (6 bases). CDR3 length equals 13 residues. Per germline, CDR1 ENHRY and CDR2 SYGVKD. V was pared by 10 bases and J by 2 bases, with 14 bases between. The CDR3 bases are TGTGCCACGCTGGGACATGGCAACACTGAAGCTTTCTTT. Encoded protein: CATLGHGNTEAFF.